Listed below are T cell receptor beta chains from one sample, sequenced in a study of T cell responses to AZD1222 COVID-19 vaccine. Generated by immunoSEQ multiplex PCR, the TCRdb table keeps only in-frame clones and is missing some. Here the sample spans some 60,000 clones, roughly 89% being singletons. The material was peripheral blood, obtained 28 days after the second AZD1222 dose. All receptors come from an adult who received the AZD1222 COVID-19 vaccine. Each CDR3 is given with its conserved first and last residue.

CDR3 length: 15
V gene: TRBV19
J gene: TRBJ2-6
CDR3 protein: CASTQHGSGANVLTF

CDR3 length: 15
V gene: TRBV25-1
J gene: TRBJ1-6
CDR3 protein: CASSGPGQGSSPLHF

CDR3 length: 14
V gene: TRBV7-9
J gene: TRBJ2-7
CDR3 protein: CASSLGHSSYEQYF

CDR3 length: 14
V gene: TRBV2
J gene: TRBJ2-4
CDR3 protein: CATTAAGGTRIQYF

CDR3 length: 15
V gene: TRBV3-1/TRBV3-2
J gene: TRBJ2-2
CDR3 protein: CASSQGLSNTGELFF

CDR3 length: 17
V gene: TRBV23-1
J gene: TRBJ2-1
CDR3 protein: CASSQSVSGEGYNEQFF

CDR3 length: 14
V gene: TRBV28
J gene: TRBJ1-1
CDR3 protein: CASTLGLRNTEAFF

CDR3 length: 12
V gene: TRBV4-2
J gene: TRBJ1-3
CDR3 protein: CASSGSGNTIYF

CDR3 length: 16
V gene: TRBV5-1
J gene: TRBJ1-1
CDR3 protein: CASSLAGTGARTEAFF

CDR3 length: 13
V gene: TRBV10-3
J gene: TRBJ2-1
CDR3 protein: CAIGRGGFNEQFF

CDR3 length: 15
V gene: TRBV24-1
J gene: TRBJ1-1
CDR3 protein: CATPRVSGRNTEAFF

CDR3 length: 14
V gene: TRBV7-8
J gene: TRBJ2-5
CDR3 protein: CASSLAETKETQYF

CDR3 length: 14
V gene: TRBV7-3
J gene: TRBJ2-5
CDR3 protein: CASSFLDREETQYF

CDR3 length: 16
V gene: TRBV6-5
J gene: TRBJ1-6
CDR3 protein: CASSSPGTGVNSPLHF

CDR3 length: 17
V gene: TRBV3-1/TRBV3-2
J gene: TRBJ2-2
CDR3 protein: CASSQEKRGGITGELFF

CDR3 length: 15
V gene: TRBV28
J gene: TRBJ2-6
CDR3 protein: CASRGFTSGANVLTF

CDR3 length: 16
V gene: TRBV2
J gene: TRBJ1-3
CDR3 protein: CASQGSNGEDGNTIYF

CDR3 length: 15
V gene: TRBV5-5
J gene: TRBJ1-4
CDR3 protein: CASSFRGQTNEKLFF

CDR3 length: 14
V gene: TRBV30
J gene: TRBJ1-1
CDR3 protein: CAWSGVQVNTEAFF

CDR3 length: 13
V gene: TRBV5-1
J gene: TRBJ2-1
CDR3 protein: CASSLGPYNEQFF

CDR3 length: 15
V gene: TRBV4-1
J gene: TRBJ1-2
CDR3 protein: CASSQEQGSTYGYTF

CDR3 length: 16
V gene: TRBV5-1
J gene: TRBJ2-1
CDR3 protein: CASSPLRGNRDNEQFF

CDR3 length: 13
V gene: TRBV6-5
J gene: TRBJ2-2
CDR3 protein: CASSYPGIGELFF

CDR3 length: 14
V gene: TRBV27
J gene: TRBJ2-1
CDR3 protein: CASSLEGGYNEQFF

CDR3 length: 14
V gene: TRBV29-1
J gene: TRBJ1-4
CDR3 protein: CSVEGQGTNEKLFF

CDR3 length: 16
V gene: TRBV5-1
J gene: TRBJ1-2
CDR3 protein: CASSLATPGQGFGYTF

CDR3 length: 13
V gene: TRBV30
J gene: TRBJ1-4
CDR3 protein: CAWRGDRNEKLFF

CDR3 length: 12
V gene: TRBV20-1
J gene: TRBJ2-7
CDR3 protein: CSASGLRDEQYF

CDR3 length: 13
V gene: TRBV18
J gene: TRBJ1-1
CDR3 protein: CASSGTADTEAFF

CDR3 length: 13
V gene: TRBV27
J gene: TRBJ2-2
CDR3 protein: CASSHSYTGELFF

CDR3 length: 15
V gene: TRBV4-3
J gene: TRBJ1-2
CDR3 protein: CASSPGTGARYGYTF

CDR3 length: 14
V gene: TRBV28
J gene: TRBJ1-2
CDR3 protein: CASSLMGQIYGYTF

CDR3 length: 15
V gene: TRBV10-2
J gene: TRBJ2-3
CDR3 protein: CASSEWGRSTDTQYF

CDR3 length: 13
V gene: TRBV7-2
J gene: TRBJ1-5
CDR3 protein: CASSLGPNQPQHF

CDR3 length: 17
V gene: TRBV5-4
J gene: TRBJ1-2
CDR3 protein: CASSLSGTGGIFHGYTF

CDR3 length: 14
V gene: TRBV10-3
J gene: TRBJ1-2
CDR3 protein: CAISPGTTASGYTF

CDR3 length: 13
V gene: TRBV5-4
J gene: TRBJ2-1
CDR3 protein: CASSSPRVNEQFF

CDR3 length: 16
V gene: TRBV5-1
J gene: TRBJ2-7
CDR3 protein: CASSLLGGLAGYEQYF

CDR3 length: 13
V gene: TRBV18
J gene: TRBJ1-3
CDR3 protein: CASSGQGGNTIYF

CDR3 length: 20
V gene: TRBV24-1
J gene: TRBJ2-2
CDR3 protein: CATSDAPGLAGGTNTGELFF

CDR3 length: 15
V gene: TRBV6-5
J gene: TRBJ2-7
CDR3 protein: CASSYRQVNTYEQYF

CDR3 length: 17
V gene: TRBV5-1
J gene: TRBJ1-3
CDR3 protein: CASSLGAGGNSGNTIYF

CDR3 length: 15
V gene: TRBV19
J gene: TRBJ1-1
CDR3 protein: CASSKGSSSNTEAFF

CDR3 length: 16
V gene: TRBV6-5
J gene: TRBJ1-3
CDR3 protein: CASSYSIGGSGNTIYF

CDR3 length: 15
V gene: TRBV19
J gene: TRBJ1-5
CDR3 protein: CASRLSRGPNQPQHF

CDR3 length: 14
V gene: TRBV6-5
J gene: TRBJ2-7
CDR3 protein: CASSPRDSTYEQYF

CDR3 length: 11
V gene: TRBV7-2
J gene: TRBJ2-3
CDR3 protein: CASSPQDTQYF

CDR3 length: 14
V gene: TRBV11-3
J gene: TRBJ1-1
CDR3 protein: CASSLGLGGTEAFF